Presented here are 25 T cell receptor beta chains from one specimen sequenced in a study of vaccination and CD4 T cells after COVID-19. Oncomine TCR Beta short-read sequencing was applied to DNA from cultured CD4+ T cells. One entry per CDR3 protein results from TCRdb running MiXCR on the PCR reads. The sample includes 15,000 or so distinct CDR3 sequences, 53% seen only once; the top ten take 10%. Treatment indicated: approximately 11-day PBMC culture with coronavirus spike peptide pools or control peptides (ViraFEST assay). These TCRs are of unknown antigen specificity. The specimen comprised CD4+ T cells from blood, cultured in vitro, sampled before SARS-CoV-2 vaccination. Source of these receptors: a human donor who had recovered from COVID-19.

This clonotype has a handful of counts. The CDR3 nucleotides are TGCAGTGCTAGCGGCGCGGGAGGGCCGGATGAGACCCAGTACTTC. Translation: CSASGAGGPDETQYF. The chain carries TRBV20-1 and TRBJ2-5; 9 positions agree with TRBD2. CDR3 length: 15 residues. The germline gives CDR1 DFQATT, CDR2 SNEGSKA (reference sequence). Unmatched junction bases numbered 10, after V lost 3 bases and J lost 5 bases.

The chain has TRBV20-1 and TRBJ2-3; TRBD2 matches at 10 bases. There are 14 residues in the CDR3. The V and J ends lost 5 bases and 6 bases, in that order; junction bases with no gene match: 8. CDR1 is DFQATT and CDR2 is SNEGSKA in the germline V gene (reference sequence). The CDR3 bases are TGCAGTGCTCCTCTAGCGGGAGTGGTGGATACGCAGTATTTT. Amino acids: CSAPLAGVVDTQYF.

This clonotype was found a few times. V and J are TRBV20-1 and TRBJ2-5; 11 bases are shared with TRBD1. Unmatched junction bases numbered 11, after V lost 7 bases and J lost 4 bases. The CDR3 consists of 15 residues. Germline-derived CDR1 and CDR2 are DFQATT and SNEGSKA (reference sequence). The CDR3 loop reads CSGETGQGAGETQYF. The CDR3 DNA reads TGCAGTGGAGAGACCGGACAGGGGGCCGGAGAGACCCAGTACTTC.

The gene calls are TRBV20-1 and TRBJ2-5, with no clear D. Germline V CDR1 and CDR2: DFQATT, SNEGSKA (reference sequence). V gave up 3 bases and J gave up 2 bases, with 7 bases separating them. This CDR3 comprises 12 residues. CDR3 sequence reads: CSARFRQETQYF. CDR3 coding DNA: TGCAGTGCTAGGTTTAGACAAGAGACCCAGTACTTC.

The chain has TRBV7-8 and TRBJ1-4; a weak D match, TRBD1 (6 bases). In germline, CDR1 is SGHVS, CDR2 FQNEAQ. V lost 1 base, J lost 8 bases, and 11 bases lay in between. This CDR3 contains 14 residues. Here the CDR3 DNA reads TGTGCCAGCAGCTTAGGACAGGCGAACGAAAAACTGTTTTTT. This translates into CASSLGQANEKLFF.

The V call is TRBV2, the J call TRBJ2-3, with unresolved D. The CDR3 totals 12 residues. From germline, CDR1 is SNHLY and CDR2 FYNNEI. V dropped 8 bases and J dropped 3 bases, with 9 bases sitting between them. The CDR3 sequence: CASLKITDTQYF. The CDR3 DNA follows: TGTGCCAGCCTAAAAATAACAGATACGCAGTATTTT.

This clonotype was seen a few times. This sequence joins TRBV20-1 and TRBJ1-5; D is unresolved. CDR3 size: 14 residues. CDR1 DFQATT and CDR2 SNEGSKA come from the germline V gene (reference sequence). V lost 1 base and J 9 bases, leaving 16 bases between the germline ends. CDR3 protein: CSARAPSGTSPQHF. CDR3 bases: TGCAGTGCTAGAGCGCCTTCTGGTACGTCGCCCCAGCATTTT.

This clonotype was picked up a small number of times. The chain is built from TRBV29-1 and TRBJ2-3; D gene uncertain. CDR3 length: 11 residues. The V end was cut by 4 bases, the J end by 1 base, with 3 bases between. Germline loops: CDR1 SQVTM, CDR2 ANQGSEA. The CDR3 region is CSVGGTDTQYF. In nucleotides, the CDR3 is TGCAGCGTTGGTGGCACAGATACGCAGTATTTT.

CDR3 loop: CSARGVSDLNDEQFF. CDR3 sequence (DNA): TGCAGTGCTAGGGGGGTTTCTGACTTAAACGATGAGCAGTTCTTC. This chain links TRBV20-1 with TRBJ2-1; D tentatively reads TRBD1 or TRBD2 (5 bases each). V was pared by 3 bases and J by 8 bases, with 20 bases between. This CDR3 spans 15 amino acids. Germline loops: CDR1 DFQATT, CDR2 SNEGSKA (reference sequence).

The chain couples TRBV20-1 to TRBJ2-2, with 10 nucleotides matching TRBD1. Germline V gene sequence: CDR1 DFQATT, CDR2 SNEGSKA (reference sequence). Trimming took 0 bases from V and 6 from J; bases not matched to a gene: 10. The CDR3 is 17 residues long. The CDR3 loop reads CSARDEWTGGKAGELFF. DNA of the CDR3: TGCAGTGCTAGAGATGAATGGACAGGGGGGAAGGCCGGGGAGCTGTTTTTT.

V and J are TRBV20-1 and TRBJ2-7; D perhaps matches TRBD2 (6 bases). Germline CDR1 is DFQATT and CDR2 is SNEGSKA (reference sequence). This CDR3 region has 15 residues. V was shortened by 1 base and J by 2 bases, with 15 bases between the two germline ends. This CDR3 is CSARAPALAPYEQYF. The CDR3 nucleotides are TGCAGTGCTAGAGCCCCCGCTCTAGCGCCCTACGAGCAGTACTTC.

The rearrangement joins TRBV28 to TRBJ2-1, with 9 nucleotides matching TRBD2. The CDR3 spans 15 residues. CDR1 is MDHEN, CDR2 SYDVKM, per germline. Trimming cost V 3 bases and J 5 bases; bases outside gene matches: 5. The CDR3 DNA reads as TGTGCCAGCAGTTTCGGACTAGCGCGAAACAATGAGCAGTTCTTC. It translates to CASSFGLARNNEQFF.

V and J are TRBV23-1 and TRBJ1-5; D is possibly TRBD1 (6 bases). TRBV23-1 is recorded as an ORF, its role being uncertain. The CDR3 has 12 residues. Trimming took off 7 bases at V and 7 bases at J, with 11 bases between the two ends. CDR3 sequence (DNA): TGCGCCAGCACCTCTAGGGGGCAGCCCCAGCATTTT. This translates into CASTSRGQPQHF.

This sequence joins TRBV7-2 and TRBJ1-2; TRBD1 might be the D (6 bases). This CDR3 has 13 residues. Germline-derived CDR1 and CDR2 are SGHTA and FQGNSA. V lost 1 base, J lost 5 bases, and 8 bases lay in between. The CDR3 reads CASSLDRVYGYTF. CDR3 DNA: TGTGCCAGCAGCTTAGACAGGGTGTATGGCTACACCTTC.

The rearrangement joins TRBV19 to TRBJ2-3; TRBD1 might be the D (5 bases). The CDR3 is 20 residues long. CDR1 LNHDA and CDR2 SQIVND come from the germline V gene (reference sequence). Trimming stripped 6 bases from V and 0 bases from J, with 28 bases between. DNA of the CDR3: TGTGCCAGTAGCCTAAGACAGACCGGCCTATACGCGACTAGCACAGATACGCAGTATTTT. Translation gives CASSLRQTGLYATSTDTQYF.

The chain links TRBV5-4 to TRBJ2-5; the D gene could be TRBD1 or TRBD2 (5 bases each). This CDR3 comprises 13 residues. Germline CDR1 and CDR2: SGHNT and YYREEE (reference sequence). V dropped 0 bases and J dropped 2 bases, with 5 bases sitting between them. The CDR3 nucleotides read TGTGCCAGCAGCTTGGGGGGGCAAGAGACCCAGTACTTC. Translated: CASSLGGQETQYF.

The rearrangement joins TRBV28 to TRBJ1-1; D uncertain. Per germline, CDR1 MDHEN and CDR2 SYDVKM. Trimming pared 4 bases from V and 6 bases from J, leaving 15 bases between. The CDR3 is 14 residues long. CDR3: CASSSRWPGAEAFF. In DNA form, the CDR3 reads TGTGCCAGCAGTTCCCGGTGGCCTGGGGCTGAAGCTTTCTTT.

The chain recombines TRBV18 with TRBJ1-1; D remains unclear. CDR1 and CDR2 (germline): KGHSH, LQKENI. Trimming cost V 2 bases and J 4 bases, with 17 bases left between them. This CDR3 is built from 16 residues. The CDR3 sequence: CASSPSRTGSVTEAFF. CDR3 coding DNA: TGTGCCAGCTCACCAAGTCGTACGGGGTCGGTCACTGAAGCTTTCTTT.

The genes are TRBV15 and TRBJ2-5, with unresolved D. Trimming left V 0 bases short and J 1 base short, with 9 bases between. This CDR3 has 15 amino acids. Germline V CDR1 and CDR2: LNHNV, YYDKDF (reference sequence). The CDR3 nucleotides are TGTGCCACCAGCAGAGATCCCCTAACCCAAGAGACCCAGTACTTC. This translates into CATSRDPLTQETQYF.

This chain links TRBV7-9 with TRBJ2-5, with D maybe TRBD2 (6 bases). This CDR3 contains 13 residues. V was cut by 5 bases and J by 7 bases, with 14 bases left in between. CDR1 and CDR2 (germline): SEHNR, FQNEAQ (reference sequence). CDR3 protein: CASSDSTRGTQYF. In nucleotides, the CDR3 is TGTGCCAGCAGCGACTCGACGCGGGGGACCCAGTACTTC.

The rearrangement uses TRBV20-1 and TRBJ2-5; 13 positions agree with TRBD2. CDR1 and CDR2 (germline): DFQATT, SNEGSKA (reference sequence). V lost 6 bases, J lost 6 bases, and 7 bases stayed unmatched. The CDR3 loop spans 14 amino acids. The CDR3 loop is CSATGLAGAKTQYF. Written as DNA, the CDR3 is TGCAGTGCAACCGGACTAGCGGGAGCGAAGACCCAGTACTTC.

By proportion, this clonotype is medium-sized. This sequence joins TRBV10-1 and TRBJ2-2; D is unclear. Trimming took off 0 bases at V and 6 bases at J, with 5 bases between the two ends. In germline, CDR1 is WNHNN, CDR2 SYGVQD (reference sequence). This CDR3 has 13 residues. The CDR3 protein is CASSESGAGELFF. DNA for the CDR3: TGCGCCAGCAGTGAGTCGGGCGCCGGGGAGCTGTTTTTT.

The rearrangement links TRBV7-8 to TRBJ2-1; TRBD2 aligns across 7 bases. The germline gives CDR1 SGHVS, CDR2 FQNEAQ. This CDR3 contains 15 residues. Trimming at V came to 2 bases and at J to 9 bases, leaving 10 bases not matched to a gene. CDR3 region: CASSLLVGGSAEQFF. Here the CDR3 DNA reads TGTGCCAGCAGCTTATTGGTCGGCGGGAGTGCTGAGCAGTTCTTC.

The rearrangement joins TRBV28 to TRBJ1-1; D might be TRBD1 (5 bases). The CDR3 loop spans 17 amino acids. Trimming pared 5 bases from V and 1 base from J, leaving 20 bases between. Germline CDR1 and CDR2: MDHEN and SYDVKM. The CDR3 region is CASSPPGGARGNTEAFF. CDR3 nucleotides: TGTGCCAGCAGTCCCCCCGGCGGGGCTCGGGGGAACACTGAAGCTTTCTTT.

The chain uses TRBV19 and TRBJ2-1, with 13 bases identical to TRBD2. Germline trimming cut 1 base from V and 1 base from J; bases unmatched to any gene: 13. The V gene's germline CDR1 is LNHDA and CDR2 SQIVND (reference sequence). The CDR3 is 21 residues long. Here the CDR3 DNA reads TGTGCCAGTAGTATAGGGTCCCGGCGGACTAGCGGGAGACGGTCCTACAATGAGCAGTTCTTC. Translation gives CASSIGSRRTSGRRSYNEQFF.